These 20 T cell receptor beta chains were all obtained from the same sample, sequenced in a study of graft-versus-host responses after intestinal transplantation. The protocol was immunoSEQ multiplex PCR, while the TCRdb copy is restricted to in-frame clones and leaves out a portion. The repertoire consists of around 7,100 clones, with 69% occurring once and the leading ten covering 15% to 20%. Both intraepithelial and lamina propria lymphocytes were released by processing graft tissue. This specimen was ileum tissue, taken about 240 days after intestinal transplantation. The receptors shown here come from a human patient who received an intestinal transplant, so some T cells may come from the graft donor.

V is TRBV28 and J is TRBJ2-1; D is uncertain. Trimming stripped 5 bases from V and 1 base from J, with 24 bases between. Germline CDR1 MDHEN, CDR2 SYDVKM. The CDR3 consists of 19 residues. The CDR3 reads CASSNPVGAIEESYNEQFF. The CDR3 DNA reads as TGTGCCAGCAGTAACCCCGTGGGCGCTATTGAAGAATCCTACAATGAGCAGTTCTTC.

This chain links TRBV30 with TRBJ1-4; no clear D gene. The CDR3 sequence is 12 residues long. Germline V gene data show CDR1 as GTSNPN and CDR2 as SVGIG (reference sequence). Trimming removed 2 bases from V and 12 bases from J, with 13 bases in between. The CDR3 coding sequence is TGTGCCTGGAGTATTAAGGTCCATGAACTGTTTTTT. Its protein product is CAWSIKVHELFF.

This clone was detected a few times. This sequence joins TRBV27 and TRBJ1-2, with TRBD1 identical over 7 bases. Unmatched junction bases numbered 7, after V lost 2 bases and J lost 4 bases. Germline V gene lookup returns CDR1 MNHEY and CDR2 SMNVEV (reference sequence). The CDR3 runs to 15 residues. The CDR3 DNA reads TGTGCCAGCAGTTTAGCAACAGGGGAATCCTATGGCTACACCTTC. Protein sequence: CASSLATGESYGYTF.

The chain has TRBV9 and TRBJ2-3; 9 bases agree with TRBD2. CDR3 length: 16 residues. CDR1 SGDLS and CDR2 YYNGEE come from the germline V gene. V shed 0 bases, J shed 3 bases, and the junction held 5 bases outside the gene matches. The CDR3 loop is CASSVESSGVTDTQYF. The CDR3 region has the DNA TGTGCCAGCAGCGTAGAATCTAGCGGGGTAACAGATACGCAGTATTTT.

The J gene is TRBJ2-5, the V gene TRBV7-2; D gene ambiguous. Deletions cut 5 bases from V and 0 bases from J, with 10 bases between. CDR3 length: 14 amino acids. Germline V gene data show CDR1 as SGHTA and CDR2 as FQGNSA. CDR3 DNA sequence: TGTGCCAGCAGCAACCGACGGGACCAAGAGACCCAGTACTTC. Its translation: CASSNRRDQETQYF.

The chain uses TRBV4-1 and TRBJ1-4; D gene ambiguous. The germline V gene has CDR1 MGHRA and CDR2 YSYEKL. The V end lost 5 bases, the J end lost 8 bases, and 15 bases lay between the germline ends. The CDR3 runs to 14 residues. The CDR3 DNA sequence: TGCGCCAGCAGCTCTACCCCCTCGGGGGAAAAACTGTTTTTT. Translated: CASSSTPSGEKLFF.

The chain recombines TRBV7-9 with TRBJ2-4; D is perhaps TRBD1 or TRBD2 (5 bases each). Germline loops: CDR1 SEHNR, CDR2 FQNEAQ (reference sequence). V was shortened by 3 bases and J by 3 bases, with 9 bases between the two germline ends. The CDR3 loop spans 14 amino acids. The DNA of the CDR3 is TGTGCCAGCAGCTTTAGGGGAGACAAAAACATTCAGTACTTC. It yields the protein CASSFRGDKNIQYF. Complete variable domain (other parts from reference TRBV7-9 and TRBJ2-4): DTGVSQNPRHKITKRGQNVTFRCDPISEHNRLYWYRQTLGQGPEFLTYFQNEAQLEKSRLLSDRFSAERPKGSFSTLEIQRTEQGDSAMYLCASSFRGDKNIQYFGAGTRLSVL.

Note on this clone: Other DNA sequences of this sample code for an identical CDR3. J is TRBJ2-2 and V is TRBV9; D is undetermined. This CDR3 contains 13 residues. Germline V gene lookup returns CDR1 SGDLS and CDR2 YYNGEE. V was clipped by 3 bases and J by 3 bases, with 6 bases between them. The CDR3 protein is CASSGRYTGELFF. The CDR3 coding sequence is TGTGCCAGCAGCGGTCGATACACCGGGGAGCTGTTTTTT.

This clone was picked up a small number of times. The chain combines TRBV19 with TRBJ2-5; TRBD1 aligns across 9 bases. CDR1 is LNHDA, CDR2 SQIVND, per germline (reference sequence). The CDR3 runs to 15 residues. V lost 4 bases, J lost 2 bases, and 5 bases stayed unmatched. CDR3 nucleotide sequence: TGTGCCAGTAGTAGGGAAGGACAGGGGCAAGAGACCCAGTACTTC. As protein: CASSREGQGQETQYF. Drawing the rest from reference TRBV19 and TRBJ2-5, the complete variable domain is DGGITQSPKYLFRKEGQNVTLSCEQNLNHDAMYWYRQDPGQGLRLIYYSQIVNDFQKGDIAEGYSVSREKKESFPLTVTSAQKNPTAFYLCASSREGQGQETQYFGPGTRLLVL.

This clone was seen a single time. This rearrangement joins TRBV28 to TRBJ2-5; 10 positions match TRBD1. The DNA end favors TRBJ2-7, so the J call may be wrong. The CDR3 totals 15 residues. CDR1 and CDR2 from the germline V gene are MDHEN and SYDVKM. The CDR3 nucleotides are TGTGCCAGCAGTTTAAGGGGACAGGGGCTCGACGAGCAGTACTTC. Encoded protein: CASSLRGQGLDEQYF.

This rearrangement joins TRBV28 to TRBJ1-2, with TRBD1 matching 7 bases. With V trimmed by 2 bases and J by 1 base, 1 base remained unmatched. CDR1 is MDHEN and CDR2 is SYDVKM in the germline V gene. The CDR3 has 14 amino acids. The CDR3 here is CASSLGQVNYGYTF. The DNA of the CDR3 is TGTGCCAGCAGTTTAGGACAGGTTAACTATGGCTACACCTTC.

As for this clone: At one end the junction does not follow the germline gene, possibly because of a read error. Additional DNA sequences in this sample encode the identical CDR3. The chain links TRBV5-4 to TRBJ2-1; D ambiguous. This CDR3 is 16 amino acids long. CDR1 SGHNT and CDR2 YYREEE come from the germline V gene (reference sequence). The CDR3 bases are TGCGCCAGCAGCCAAGATGGGTCGACAACGTACAATGAGCAGTTCTTC. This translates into CASSQDGSTTYNEQFF.

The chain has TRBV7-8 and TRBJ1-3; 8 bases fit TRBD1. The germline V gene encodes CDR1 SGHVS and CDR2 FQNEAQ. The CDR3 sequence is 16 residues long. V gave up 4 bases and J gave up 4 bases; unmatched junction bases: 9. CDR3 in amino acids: CASSSHNRGSGNTIYF. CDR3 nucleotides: TGTGCCAGCAGCTCGCATAACAGGGGGTCCGGAAACACCATATATTTT.

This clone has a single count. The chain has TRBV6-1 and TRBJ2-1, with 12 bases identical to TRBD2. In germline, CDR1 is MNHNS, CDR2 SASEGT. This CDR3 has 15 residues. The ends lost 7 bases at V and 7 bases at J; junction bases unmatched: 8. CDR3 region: CASTPGLAGGNEQFF. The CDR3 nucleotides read TGTGCCAGCACCCCGGGGCTAGCGGGAGGGAATGAGCAGTTCTTC.

CDR3 protein: CASSLLRGSGASGANVLTF. The DNA of the CDR3 is TGTGCCAGCAGCTTATTACGGGGGAGTGGGGCCTCTGGGGCCAACGTCCTGACTTTC. The chain combines TRBV11-2 with TRBJ2-6, with a possible D match to TRBD2 (6 bases). This CDR3 has 19 amino acids. Looked up from germline, CDR1 is SGHAT and CDR2 is FQNNGV. V shed 2 bases and J shed 0 bases, with 17 bases lying between them.

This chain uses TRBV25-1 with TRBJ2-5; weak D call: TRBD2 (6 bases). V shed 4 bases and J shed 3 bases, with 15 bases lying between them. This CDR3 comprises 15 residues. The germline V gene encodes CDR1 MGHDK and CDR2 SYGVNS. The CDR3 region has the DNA TGTGCCAGCAGTGGGGGCGGGGCTCTAGAAGAGACCCAGTACTTC. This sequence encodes CASSGGGALEETQYF. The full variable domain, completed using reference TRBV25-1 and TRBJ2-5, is EADIYQTPRYLVIGTGKKITLECSQTMGHDKMYWYQQDPGMELHLIHYSYGVNSTEKGDLSSESTVSRIRTEHFPLTLESARPSHTSQYLCASSGGGALEETQYFGPGTRLLVL.

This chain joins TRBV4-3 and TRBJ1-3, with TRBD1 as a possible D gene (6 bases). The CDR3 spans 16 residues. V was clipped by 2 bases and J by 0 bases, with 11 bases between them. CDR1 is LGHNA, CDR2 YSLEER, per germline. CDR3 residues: CASSQRLDSSGNTIYF. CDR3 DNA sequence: TGCGCCAGCAGCCAACGCCTGGACAGCTCTGGAAACACCATATATTTT.

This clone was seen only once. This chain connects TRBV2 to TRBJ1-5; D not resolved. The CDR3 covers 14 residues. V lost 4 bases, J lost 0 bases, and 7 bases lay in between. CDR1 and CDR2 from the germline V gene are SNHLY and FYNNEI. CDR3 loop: CASSGQYSNQPQHF. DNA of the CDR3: TGTGCCAGCAGTGGCCAATATAGCAATCAGCCCCAGCATTTT.

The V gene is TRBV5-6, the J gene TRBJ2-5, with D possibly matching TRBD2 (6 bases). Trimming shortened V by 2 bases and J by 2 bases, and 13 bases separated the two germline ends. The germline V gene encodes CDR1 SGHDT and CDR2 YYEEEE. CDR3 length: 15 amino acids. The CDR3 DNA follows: TGTGCCAGCAGCTTCCCAGCGGGTCCGCAAGAGACCCAGTACTTC. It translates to CASSFPAGPQETQYF.

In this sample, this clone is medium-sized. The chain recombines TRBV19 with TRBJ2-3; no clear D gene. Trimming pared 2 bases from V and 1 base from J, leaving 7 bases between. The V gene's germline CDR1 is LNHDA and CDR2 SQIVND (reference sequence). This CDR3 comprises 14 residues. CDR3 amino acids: CASSIPMRTDTQYF. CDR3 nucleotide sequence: TGTGCCAGTAGTATACCGATGCGCACAGATACGCAGTATTTT.